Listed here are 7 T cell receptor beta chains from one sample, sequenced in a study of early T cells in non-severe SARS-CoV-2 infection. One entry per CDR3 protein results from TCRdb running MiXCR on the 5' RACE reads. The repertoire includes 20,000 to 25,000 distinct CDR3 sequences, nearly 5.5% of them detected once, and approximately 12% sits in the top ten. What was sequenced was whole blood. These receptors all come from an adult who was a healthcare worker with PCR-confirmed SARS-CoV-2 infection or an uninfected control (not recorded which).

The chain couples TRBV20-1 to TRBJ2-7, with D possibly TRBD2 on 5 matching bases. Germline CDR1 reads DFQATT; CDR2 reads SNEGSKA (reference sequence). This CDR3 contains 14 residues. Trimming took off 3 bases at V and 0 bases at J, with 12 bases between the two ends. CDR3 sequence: CSASGFGNSYEQYF. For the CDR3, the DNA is TGCAGTGCTAGCGGGTTCGGGAACTCCTACGAGCAGTACTTC.

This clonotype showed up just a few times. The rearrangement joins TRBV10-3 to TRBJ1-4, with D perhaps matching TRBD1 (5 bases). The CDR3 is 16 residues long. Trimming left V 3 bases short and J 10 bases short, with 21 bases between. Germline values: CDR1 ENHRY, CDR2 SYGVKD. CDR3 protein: CAISDPTGTGLRKLFF. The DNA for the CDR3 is TGTGCCATCAGTGATCCAACCGGGACGGGGTTACGAAAACTGTTTTTT.

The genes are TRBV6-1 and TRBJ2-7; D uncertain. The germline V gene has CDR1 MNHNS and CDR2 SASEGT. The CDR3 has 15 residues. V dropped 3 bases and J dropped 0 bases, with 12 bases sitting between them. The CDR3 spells CASSDRSLLSYEQYV. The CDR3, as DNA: TGTGCCAGCAGTGACCGCAGCCTGCTCTCCTACGAGCAGTACGTC.

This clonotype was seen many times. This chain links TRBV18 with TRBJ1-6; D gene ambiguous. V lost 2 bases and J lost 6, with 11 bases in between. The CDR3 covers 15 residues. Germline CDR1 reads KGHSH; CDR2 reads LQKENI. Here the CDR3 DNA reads TGTGCCAGCTCACCAGAGAGGGCGGCTAATTCACCCCTCCACTTT. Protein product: CASSPERAANSPLHF.

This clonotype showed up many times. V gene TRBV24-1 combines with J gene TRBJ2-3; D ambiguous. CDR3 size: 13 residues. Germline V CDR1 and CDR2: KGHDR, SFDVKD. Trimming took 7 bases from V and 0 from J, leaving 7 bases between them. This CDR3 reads CATRGPSTDTQYF. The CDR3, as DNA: TGTGCCACCAGAGGGCCCAGCACAGATACGCAGTATTTT.

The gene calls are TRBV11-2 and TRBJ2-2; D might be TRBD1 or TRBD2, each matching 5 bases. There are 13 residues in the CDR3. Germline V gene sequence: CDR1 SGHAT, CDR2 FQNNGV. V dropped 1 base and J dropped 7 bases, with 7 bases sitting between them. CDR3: CASSLGDRGELFF. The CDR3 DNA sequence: TGTGCCAGCAGCTTAGGGGACCGCGGGGAGCTGTTTTTT.

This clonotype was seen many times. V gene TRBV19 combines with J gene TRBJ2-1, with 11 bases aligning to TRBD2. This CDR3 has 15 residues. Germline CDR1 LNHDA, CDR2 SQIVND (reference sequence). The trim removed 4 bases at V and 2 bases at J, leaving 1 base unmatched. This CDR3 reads CASSTTSGAYNEQFF. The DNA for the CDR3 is TGTGCCAGTAGTACGACTAGCGGGGCCTACAATGAGCAGTTCTTC.